The next 16 T cell receptor beta chains were all read from a single sample in a study of molecular identifiers for immune sequencing clone quantification. One entry per CDR3 protein, called by TCRdb with MiXCR from the PCR reads. The data hold more than 250,000 distinct CDR3 sequences, with 20% to 25% observed a single time. The sample consisted of naive CD8+ T cells from blood, with Jurkat cell RNA spiked in. Subset defined: FACS-sorted CD8+CD4-CCR7+CD45RA+ naive T cells. These receptors all stem from a human donor in good health. Some libraries in this study had Jurkat cell RNA spiked in.

As concerns this clonotype: A much larger clone differs from this one at a single base, so this may be a read error. For the CDR3, the DNA is TGCAGTGCCGGGGACACCTCTAGCACAGATACGCGGTATTTT. It yields the protein CSAGDTSSTDTRYF. The V call is TRBV20-1, the J call TRBJ2-3; D perhaps matches TRBD1 (6 bases). The CDR3 totals 14 residues. Germline loops: CDR1 DFQATT, CDR2 SNEGSKA (reference sequence).

This clonotype was observed many times. CDR3 sequence: CSVGGDGTGFREQYF. For the CDR3, the DNA is TGCAGCGTTGGGGGAGATGGGACAGGGTTTCGGGAGCAGTACTTC. The V and J genes are TRBV29-1 and TRBJ2-7, with 9 bases identical to TRBD1. V was clipped by 4 bases and J by 7 bases; unmatched bases: 14. Germline CDR1 SQVTM, CDR2 ANQGSEA. The CDR3 spans 15 residues.

The chain combines TRBV2 with TRBJ2-3, with TRBD2 matching 7 bases. The J segment lost 2 bases and the V segment lost 10 bases, leaving 6 bases of the junction unmatched. The CDR3 totals 13 residues. CDR1 and CDR2 from the germline V gene are SNHLY and FYNNEI. For the CDR3, the DNA is TGTGCCACAACAGCGGGGCCCACAGATACGCAGTATTTT. Protein product: CATTAGPTDTQYF.

This clonotype has at least ten counts. The gene calls are TRBV2 and TRBJ2-1; possibly TRBD1 for D (6 bases). CDR1 SNHLY and CDR2 FYNNEI come from the germline V gene. The CDR3 length is 14 residues. V dropped 10 bases and J dropped 5 bases, with 18 bases sitting between them. CDR3 sequence: CANMKTAGDNEQFF. For the CDR3, the DNA is TGTGCCAACATGAAGACCGCAGGGGACAATGAGCAGTTCTTC.

This clonotype was recorded many times. The chain recombines TRBV27 with TRBJ1-2, with 9 bases identical to TRBD1. Germline V gives CDR1 MNHEY, CDR2 SMNVEV (reference sequence). After removal of 8 bases from V and 0 bases from J, the junction contained 13 bases not matched to a gene. The CDR3 has 17 residues. CDR3 DNA sequence: TGTGCCAGCTTTGAACCGGACAGGGGAAAAGCTAACTATGGCTACACCTTC. It encodes CASFEPDRGKANYGYTF.

This clonotype was recorded at least ten times. The chain couples TRBV5-5 to TRBJ2-7; no reliable D call. CDR3 length: 14 residues. The V and J ends lost 4 bases and 5 bases respectively, with 16 bases between them. Germline CDR1 and CDR2: SGHKS and YYEKEE (reference sequence). The CDR3 DNA is TGTGCCAGCAGCATCTGGACCGTACTTGACGAGCAGTACTTC. Its protein product is CASSIWTVLDEQYF.

This clonotype was detected many times. This chain connects TRBV4-3 to TRBJ2-4; 9 bases are shared with TRBD1. The V gene's germline CDR1 is LGHNA and CDR2 YSLEER. The CDR3 is 17 residues long. J lost 1 base, V lost 0 bases, and 4 bases had no gene match. CDR3 in DNA: TGCGCCAGCAGCCAAGATTGGACAGGGGATGCCAAAAACATTCAGTACTTC. This encodes CASSQDWTGDAKNIQYF.

This clonotype was seen many times. The gene calls are TRBV13 and TRBJ2-1, with D hard to call. Germline CDR1 is PRHDT and CDR2 is FYEKMQ (reference sequence). V was shortened by 5 bases and J by 3 bases, with 14 bases between the two germline ends. The CDR3 runs to 15 residues. CDR3 nucleotides: TGTGCCAGCAGCCCCTCCCCGGAGTACTACAATGAGCAGTTCTTC. It specifies CASSPSPEYYNEQFF.

This clonotype was detected ten times or more. CDR3: CASSQTDSYEQYF. For the CDR3, the DNA is TGTGCCAGCAGCCAAACAGACAGCTACGAGCAGTACTTC. The chain has TRBV14 and TRBJ2-7, with a weak D call TRBD1 (5 bases). The CDR3 consists of 13 residues. Between the trimmed V and J ends, which lost 2 bases and 3 bases, there was a span of 8 bases. In germline, CDR1 is SGHDN, CDR2 FVKESK.

Details on this clonotype: Being one base from a much bigger clone, this may be a read error. The rearrangement joins TRBV6-5 to TRBJ2-7; D unclear. Trimming removed 6 bases at V and 7 bases at J, with 16 bases between. Germline CDR1 is MNHEY and CDR2 is SVGAGI. The CDR3 is made up of 13 amino acids. CDR3 loop: CASRVGRSLEQYF. DNA for the CDR3: TGTGCCAGCAGAGTGGGAAGATCCCTGGAGCAGTACTTC.

The chain has TRBV28 and TRBJ1-4; D uncertain. Germline V lookup: CDR1 MDHEN, CDR2 SYDVKM. CDR3 length: 15 amino acids. V was cut by 7 bases and J by 8 bases, with 20 bases left in between. DNA of the CDR3: TGTGCCAGCACCCCGGTTGCGTACGCGGACGAAAAACTGTTTTTT. Translated, it gives CASTPVAYADEKLFF.

A remark on this clonotype: Being one base from a much bigger clone, this may be a read error. The chain employs TRBV20-1 and TRBJ1-5; D remains unclear. The CDR3 sequence is 15 residues long. From germline, CDR1 is DFQATT and CDR2 SNEGSKA (reference sequence). Here the CDR3 DNA reads TGCAGTGCTAGATCCACAACTTCTAGCAATCAGCCCCAGCGTTTT. Its translation is CSARSTTSSNQPQRF.

V gene TRBV11-2 combines with J gene TRBJ2-7, with D perhaps TRBD1 (6 bases). In germline, CDR1 is SGHAT, CDR2 FQNNGV. CDR3 size: 19 residues. Deletions cut 1 base from V and 1 base from J, with 23 bases between. The CDR3: CASSLGPSSGAPQSYEQYF. CDR3 DNA sequence: TGTGCCAGCAGCTTAGGACCCTCCTCAGGGGCCCCTCAGTCCTACGAGCAGTACTTC.

The table lists this clonotype with many counts. The chain carries TRBV6-2 or TRBV6-3 and TRBJ1-5; D is uncertain. Trimming removed 0 bases from V and 3 bases from J, with 6 bases in between. This CDR3 is built from 14 residues. Germline V gene lookup returns CDR1 MNHEY and CDR2 SVGEGT. The CDR3 DNA sequence: TGTGCCAGCAGTTACTCGAAATTCAATCAGCCCCAGCATTTT. Translating gives CASSYSKFNQPQHF.

This clonotype has at least ten counts. J is TRBJ2-7 and V is TRBV5-6; D is undetermined. Per the germline V gene, CDR1 is SGHDT and CDR2 is YYEEEE. V was cut by 1 base and J by 6 bases, with 14 bases left in between. The CDR3 runs 14 residues. The CDR3 spells CASSLSGRSREQYF. In DNA form, the CDR3 reads TGTGCCAGCAGCTTGAGTGGCCGTTCCCGCGAGCAGTACTTC.

This clonotype was observed a handful of times. The J gene is TRBJ2-3, the V gene TRBV3-1, with D possibly TRBD2 on 5 matching bases. V dropped 0 bases and J dropped 0 bases, with 16 bases sitting between them. The CDR3 covers 18 residues. Germline CDR1 LGHDT, CDR2 YNNKEL (reference sequence). CDR3 DNA: TGTGCCAGCAGCCAAGAGCCGTATAGCGATACTAGCACAGATACGCAGTATTTT. It is translated as CASSQEPYSDTSTDTQYF.